Listed here are 9 T cell receptor beta chains from one sample, sequenced in a study of CD8+CD57+ T cells in acquired aplastic anemia. According to the study, genomic DNA was the template for TCR beta VDJ and CDR3 profiling. TCRdb fed the reads into MiXCR, producing one record per CDR3 protein. Here the sample spans around 400,000 distinct CDR3 sequences, 65% to 75% being singletons. The sequenced sample consisted of sorted CD4+, CD8+, or CD8+CD57+ T cells (not recorded which) from PBMCs. The source is a human donor in good health, serving as a control.

This chain joins TRBV7-8 and TRBJ2-7, with 8 nucleotides matching TRBD1. Germline CDR1 reads SGHVS; CDR2 reads FQNEAQ. The V gene end was trimmed by 1 base and the J gene end by 6 bases; junction bases not matched to a gene: 14. The CDR3 is 17 residues long. This chain's CDR3 is CASSLVGGTGGLGEQYF. In DNA form, the CDR3 reads TGTGCCAGCAGCTTAGTAGGGGGGACAGGAGGCTTAGGCGAGCAGTACTTC.

This clonotype was found many times. The chain couples TRBV7-2 to TRBJ2-6, with D perhaps assigned TRBD1 or TRBD2 (5 bases each). Germline CDR1 and CDR2: SGHTA and FQGNSA. The CDR3 is made up of 18 amino acids. The V end was cut by 5 bases, the J end by 0 bases, with 17 bases between. This CDR3 reads CASSQRTGTLSGANVLTF. In DNA, the CDR3 is TGTGCCAGCAGCCAAAGAACCGGGACCCTCTCTGGGGCCAACGTCCTGACTTTC.

This clonotype was seen only once. The chain employs TRBV20-1 and TRBJ1-6, with TRBD1 matching over 7 bases. With 3 bases clipped from V and 3 bases from J, the junction kept 8 bases outside the gene matches. Germline-derived CDR1 and CDR2 are DFQATT and SNEGSKA (reference sequence). The CDR3 has 16 residues. The CDR3 here is CSASRQTGSYNSPLHF. As DNA, the CDR3 is TGCAGTGCTAGCCGACAGACAGGGAGCTATAATTCACCCCTCCACTTT.

This clonotype has at least ten counts. The V and J genes are TRBV4-1 and TRBJ1-2, with unresolved D. Trimming pared 2 bases from V and 0 bases from J, leaving 10 bases between. CDR1 is MGHRA and CDR2 is YSYEKL in the germline V gene. This CDR3 is 15 amino acids long. The CDR3 region is CASSQFLVSNYGYTF. The CDR3, as DNA: TGCGCCAGCAGCCAATTCCTAGTCTCTAACTATGGCTACACCTTC.

This clonotype turned up a few times. The chain combines TRBV4-3 with TRBJ1-2, with D possibly being TRBD1 (5 bases). This CDR3 contains 13 residues. Trimming took off 11 bases at V and 4 bases at J, with 17 bases between the two ends. Germline V gives CDR1 LGHNA, CDR2 YSLEER. The CDR3 loop is CAVAGTGSYGYTF. CDR3 coding DNA: TGCGCCGTCGCTGGGACGGGCAGCTATGGCTACACCTTC.

Regarding this clonotype: Likely a read error: the CDR3 ends without its conserved phenylalanine or tryptophan. J is TRBJ1-2 and V is TRBV2; D is perhaps TRBD1 (6 bases). Germline V gene sequence: CDR1 SNHLY, CDR2 FYNNEI. The CDR3 loop spans 15 amino acids. CDR3 sequence: CASSQFRGTYYSYTV. In DNA, the CDR3 is TGTGCCAGCAGCCAGTTTCGTGGGACATACTATAGCTACACCGTC.

V and J are TRBV7-8 and TRBJ1-6; the match to TRBD1 covers 8 bases. V gave up 1 base and J gave up 10 bases; unmatched junction bases: 9. Germline values: CDR1 SGHVS, CDR2 FQNEAQ. The CDR3 consists of 16 residues. CDR3 residues: CASSLGSGGRESPLHF. The CDR3 nucleotides read TGTGCCAGCAGCTTAGGCTCAGGGGGCAGAGAATCACCCCTCCACTTT.

This clonotype came up many times. The rearrangement links TRBV7-2 to TRBJ2-3; D unclear. V was cut by 6 bases and J by 6 bases, with 10 bases left in between. Germline V gene data show CDR1 as SGHTA and CDR2 as FQGNSA. This CDR3 comprises 12 residues. The CDR3 DNA is TGTGCCAGCAGTGTTAAAGGGGATACGCAGTATTTT. Translation: CASSVKGDTQYF.

The chain carries TRBV7-2 and TRBJ1-6; no definite D call. CDR3 length: 14 residues. The V gene's germline CDR1 is SGHTA and CDR2 FQGNSA. Trimming shortened V by 5 bases and J by 15 bases, and 20 bases separated the two germline ends. CDR3 region: CASSTTIGDSHLHF. In nucleotides, the CDR3 is TGTGCCAGCAGCACGACAATAGGCGATTCGCACCTCCACTTT. Based on the CDR3 plus reference TRBV7-2 and TRBJ1-6, the full variable domain is GAGVSQSPSNKVTEKGKDVELRCDPISGHTALYWYRQSLGQGLEFLIYFQGNSAPDKSGLPSDRFSAERTGGSVSTLTIQRTQQEDSAVYLCASSTTIGDSHLHFGNGTRLTVT.